This TCR beta chain was sequenced in a study of radiotherapy plus CTLA-4 blockade in lung cancer. Looked up from germline, CDR1 is LGHNA and CDR2 is YSLEER. The ends lost 2 bases at V and 3 bases at J; junction bases unmatched: 4. There are 15 residues in the CDR3. Patients had chemo-refractory metastatic non-small-cell lung cancer and received focal radiation plus CTLA-4 blockade that used ipilimumab. Measured with immunoSEQ multiplex PCR; TCRdb has only the in-frame clones, and not every one. This sample has around 80,000 clones, with approximately 73% found just once. Sample: peripheral blood, taken from a patient treated with radiotherapy plus ipilimumab. The source of this sequence is a human donor with non-small cell lung cancer whose response to radiotherapy plus ipilimumab could not be evaluated. The chain couples TRBV4-3 to TRBJ2-7; 10 bases align to TRBD2. DNA of the CDR3: TGCGCCAGCAGCCAACCGTCTAGCGGGAGCTACGAGCAGTACTTC. It translates to CASSQPSSGSYEQYF.